The 9 T cell receptor beta chains below were found in one sample sequenced in a study of T cell changes during pregnancy in multiple sclerosis. The repertoire was sequenced with immunoSEQ multiplex PCR; TCRdb's copy has only in-frame clones and lacks some. The sample yields about 100,000 clones, approximately 90% seen once. Sequenced here: peripheral blood, sampled in the second trimester of pregnancy. The receptor source for this set is a female donor with multiple sclerosis, enrolled in a pregnancy study.

This clone was seen a handful of times. The chain couples TRBV5-4 to TRBJ2-7, with a tentative D call TRBD2 (6 bases). V lost 3 bases and J 2 bases, leaving 15 bases between the germline ends. Germline V gene data show CDR1 as SGHNT and CDR2 as YYREEE (reference sequence). The CDR3 totals 15 residues. CDR3 DNA sequence: TGTGCCAGCAGCTGGGGACTTGAAGCTACCTACGAGCAGTACTTC. Translation: CASSWGLEATYEQYF.

This chain connects TRBV11-2 to TRBJ2-3; possible D gene TRBD2, 5 bases. CDR3 length: 16 residues. Trimming pared 5 bases from V and 11 bases from J, leaving 26 bases between. Germline values: CDR1 SGHAT, CDR2 FQNNGV. CDR3 region: CASSPLRGRGPRGQYF. CDR3 DNA: TGTGCCAGCAGCCCGCTGAGAGGGAGAGGGCCGCGCGGGCAGTATTTT.

The CDR3 region is CSVESRSGGGYTF. The CDR3 bases are TGCAGCGTTGAATCTCGATCGGGGGGTGGCTACACCTTC. This sequence joins TRBV29-1 and TRBJ1-2; D possibly corresponds to TRBD1 (5 bases). Between the trimmed V and J ends, which lost 2 bases and 7 bases, there was a span of 14 bases. This CDR3 is built from 13 residues. Germline-derived CDR1 and CDR2 are SQVTM and ANQGSEA. Full variable domain (outside the CDR3, taken from reference TRBV29-1 and TRBJ1-2): SAVISQKPSRDICQRGTSLTIQCQVDSQVTMMFWYRQQPGQSLTLIATANQGSEATYESGFVIDKFPISRPNLTFSTLTVSNMSPEDSSIYLCSVESRSGGGYTFGSGTRLTVV.

Here the CDR3 DNA reads TGTGCCAGCAGCACCCGGGGGGGGGCGGAAAACACCATATATTTT. Translating it yields CASSTRGGAENTIYF. The V and J genes are TRBV9 and TRBJ1-3; a possible D gene is TRBD1 (6 bases). The CDR3 runs 15 residues. Germline V gene lookup returns CDR1 SGDLS and CDR2 YYNGEE. V was trimmed by 4 bases and J by 6 bases, leaving 17 bases between them.

The gene calls are TRBV5-4 and TRBJ1-6; 10 bases map to TRBD1. V shed 7 bases, J shed 10 bases, and the junction held 5 bases outside the gene matches. The germline V gene has CDR1 SGHNT and CDR2 YYREEE (reference sequence). The CDR3 covers 13 residues. In DNA, the CDR3 is TGTGCCAGCCGGGACAGGGGAGGCTCACCCCTCCACTTT. Protein product: CASRDRGGSPLHF.

The J gene is TRBJ1-1, the V gene TRBV6-5; D not certain. V was shortened by 0 bases and J by 4 bases, with 9 bases between the two germline ends. The CDR3 is 14 amino acids. Germline V gives CDR1 MNHEY, CDR2 SVGAGI. The CDR3 reads CASSYSPGSTEAFF. The CDR3 region has the DNA TGTGCCAGCAGTTACTCGCCGGGGTCCACTGAAGCTTTCTTT.

The chain recombines TRBV9 with TRBJ2-3; 7 bases map to TRBD1. Germline CDR1 reads SGDLS; CDR2 reads YYNGEE. This CDR3 has 16 residues. After removal of 3 bases from V and 0 bases from J, the junction contained 7 bases not matched to a gene. The CDR3 here is CASSARQGSSTDTQYF. The CDR3 DNA follows: TGTGCCAGCAGCGCGAGACAGGGATCTAGCACAGATACGCAGTATTTT.

This chain uses TRBV5-1 with TRBJ2-1; tentative D call: TRBD2 (5 bases). Trimming shortened V by 3 bases and J by 4 bases, and 11 bases separated the two germline ends. There are 14 residues in the CDR3. Germline V gene data show CDR1 as SGHRS and CDR2 as YFSETQ. The chain's CDR3 is CASSSGISYNEQFF. CDR3 nucleotides: TGCGCCAGCAGCTCCGGGATATCATACAATGAGCAGTTCTTC.

The chain joins TRBV27 to TRBJ2-7; 8 bases map to TRBD2. CDR1 MNHEY and CDR2 SMNVEV come from the germline V gene (reference sequence). J was trimmed by 6 bases and V by 6 bases; bases with no gene match: 13. This CDR3 is 15 amino acids long. The CDR3 region is CASSPGGAPGREQYF. The CDR3 DNA is TGTGCCAGCAGCCCCGGGGGGGCGCCCGGCCGCGAGCAGTACTTC.